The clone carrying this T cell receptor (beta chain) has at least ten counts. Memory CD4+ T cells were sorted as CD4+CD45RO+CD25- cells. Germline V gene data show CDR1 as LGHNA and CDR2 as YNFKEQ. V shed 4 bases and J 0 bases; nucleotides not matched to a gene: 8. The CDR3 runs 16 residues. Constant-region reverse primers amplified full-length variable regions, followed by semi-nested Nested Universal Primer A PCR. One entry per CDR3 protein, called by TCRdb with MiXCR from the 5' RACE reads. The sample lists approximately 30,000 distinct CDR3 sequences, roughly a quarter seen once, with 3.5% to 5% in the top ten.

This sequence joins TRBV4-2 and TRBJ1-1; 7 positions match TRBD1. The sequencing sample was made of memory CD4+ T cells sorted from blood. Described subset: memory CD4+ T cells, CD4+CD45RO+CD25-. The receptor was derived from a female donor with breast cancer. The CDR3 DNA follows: TGTGCCAGCAGCCCCAACAGGGGCTCTATGAACACTGAAGCTTTCTTT. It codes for CASSPNRGSMNTEAFF.